This T cell receptor (beta chain) was recorded in a study of T-cell memory formation after mild COVID-19. Looked up from germline, CDR1 is LGHDT and CDR2 is YNNKEL (reference sequence). The CDR3 length is 16 residues. V lost 3 bases and J lost 4; bases outside the gene matches: 4. Study-level findings and limits: A second wave of clones peaked on day 37, and their SARS-CoV-2 specificity went unconfirmed.

TCRdb redid the calling of the 5' RACE reads with MiXCR, one entry per CDR3 protein. Of approximately 350,000 distinct CDR3 sequences in the sample, approximately 13% were seen once. This clonotype was observed at least ten times. What it binds is unknown. The receptor was isolated from a man between 18 and 35 years old who had mild COVID-19 (a few samples of this study predate the infection). Cell type and time point are not known. The chain couples TRBV3-1 to TRBJ2-1; 12 nucleotides line up with TRBD2. The sequenced sample consisted of PBMCs or a T cell subset sorted from them (not recorded which). As DNA, the CDR3 is TGTGCCAGCAGCCAGACTAGCGGGGGCCAATACAATGAGCAGTTCTTC. The encoded protein is CASSQTSGGQYNEQFF.